This is a list of T cell receptor beta chains from one sample in a study of vaccination and CD4 T cells after COVID-19. TCRdb reprocessed the PCR reads via MiXCR and lists one record per CDR3 protein. The table lists 15,000 or so distinct CDR3 sequences, around 50% of them singletons. No antigen has been assigned to these receptors. The sample taken for sequencing was CD4+ T cells from blood, cultured in vitro. The receptors stem from a human donor who had recovered from COVID-19. Both conserved end residues are part of each CDR3. Fields, in order: CDR3 protein, CDR3 DNA, D gene, clone size, J gene, V gene. The D gene is left open where the match is weak. Where a row states a size, it is once, few, many or the class of an expanded clone; other rows omit it.

CSARVPWDMGSYEQYF,TGCAGTGCTAGAGTTCCATGGGATATGGGGTCCTACGAGCAGTACTTC,-,few,TRBJ2-7,TRBV20-1
CSARASGRETQYF,TGCAGTGCTAGAGCTTCAGGGCGGGAGACCCAGTACTTC,-,-,TRBJ2-5,TRBV20-1
CASSGTANTEAFF,TGTGCCAGCAGCGGGACAGCCAACACTGAAGCTTTCTTT,TRBD1,medium-sized,TRBJ1-1,TRBV7-6
CASSLDLGGTGELFF,TGTGCCAGCAGCTTAGACCTTGGGGGGACCGGGGAGCTGTTTTTT,-,once,TRBJ2-2,TRBV11-3
CASSSWTSGRAREETQYF,TGTGCCAGCAGTTCCTGGACTAGCGGGAGGGCTAGGGAAGAGACCCAGTACTTC,TRBD2,-,TRBJ2-5,TRBV6-2/TRBV6-3
CASSQDPNGQGARSYTF,TGTGCCAGCAGCCAAGATCCGAACGGACAGGGGGCGCGAAGCTACACCTTC,TRBD1,-,TRBJ1-2,TRBV3-1
CASSPRTSGSAVGTQYF,TGTGCCAGCAGCCCTCGGACTAGCGGGAGTGCGGTTGGGACCCAGTACTTC,TRBD2,-,TRBJ2-5,TRBV9
CSARPGTSAYKQYF,TGCAGTGCCCGACCGGGGACTAGCGCCTACAAGCAGTACTTC,TRBD2,-,TRBJ2-7,TRBV20-1
CASSRLAGAWETQYF,TGTGCCAGCAGCCGTCTAGCGGGAGCCTGGGAGACCCAGTACTTC,TRBD2,few,TRBJ2-5,TRBV7-3
CASSFPGRGPTDTQYF,TGTGCCAGCAGCTTCCCGGGACGGGGACCGACAGATACGCAGTATTTT,-,-,TRBJ2-3,TRBV7-9
CASSPQSSYGYTF,TGTGCCAGCAGCCCTCAGTCTTCCTATGGCTACACCTTC,-,-,TRBJ1-2,TRBV6-1
CAITRRTGTGTGELFF,TGTGCCATCACGCGCCGGACAGGGACGGGGACCGGGGAGCTGTTTTTT,TRBD1,few,TRBJ2-2,TRBV10-3
CASSYGGPREKLFF,TGTGCCAGCAGCTATGGGGGGCCTCGGGAAAAACTGTTTTTT,-,few,TRBJ1-4,TRBV27
CSARDYQGIFSYEQYF,TGCAGTGCTAGAGATTATCAGGGAATCTTCTCCTACGAGCAGTACTTC,-,-,TRBJ2-7,TRBV20-1
CAITSGTLGTGELFF,TGTGCCATCACCTCCGGGACCCTGGGCACCGGGGAGCTGTTTTTT,-,-,TRBJ2-2,TRBV10-3
CASSYKRGNQPQHF,TGCGCCAGCAGTTATAAGAGGGGCAATCAGCCCCAGCATTTT,-,-,TRBJ1-5,TRBV5-1
CASSSRAGMVAAFF,TGTGCCAGCAGTTCCAGAGCAGGTATGGTTGCGGCTTTCTTT,-,few,TRBJ1-1,TRBV27
CSARVVGAGELFF,TGCAGTGCTAGAGTGGTCGGGGCCGGGGAGCTGTTTTTT,-,-,TRBJ2-2,TRBV20-1
CASSPFGNTEAFF,TGTGCCAGCAGCCCCTTTGGGAACACTGAAGCTTTCTTT,-,few,TRBJ1-1,TRBV7-2
CASSPRVGAGGPMNTEAFF,TGTGCCAGCAGCCCGCGGGTTGGCGCAGGGGGTCCTATGAACACTGAAGCTTTCTTT,TRBD1,-,TRBJ1-1,TRBV7-9
CSAKGDQPQHF,TGCAGTGCTAAGGGGGATCAGCCCCAGCATTTT,-,few,TRBJ1-5,TRBV20-1
CASSRGDSNSGANVLTF,TGTGCCAGCAGTCGGGGGGACAGCAACTCTGGGGCCAACGTCCTGACTTTC,-,-,TRBJ2-6,TRBV12-3/TRBV12-4
CASSPLNGGQETQYF,TGTGCCAGTAGTCCCTTGAACGGAGGACAAGAGACCCAGTACTTC,-,-,TRBJ2-5,TRBV19
CAQGQDTEAFF,TGTGCGCAAGGACAAGACACTGAAGCTTTCTTT,-,-,TRBJ1-1,TRBV30
CASSPPDRGLGEQFF,TGTGCCAGCAGCCCCCCGGACAGGGGGCTAGGGGAGCAGTTCTTC,TRBD1,medium-sized,TRBJ2-1,TRBV7-2
CASSQLTGTGNEAFF,TGTGCCAGCAGCCAATTAACCGGGACAGGGAATGAAGCTTTCTTT,TRBD1,-,TRBJ1-1,TRBV11-2
CASSYIRDNEQFF,TGTGCCAGCAGCTACATCCGGGACAATGAGCAGTTCTTC,-,-,TRBJ2-1,TRBV7-3
CASSYRPGYSGNTIYF,TGTGCCAGCAGTTATCGTCCCGGTTATTCTGGAAACACCATATATTTT,-,-,TRBJ1-3,TRBV2
CASSLLDTPYEQYF,TGTGCCAGCAGCTTACTAGATACCCCCTACGAGCAGTACTTC,-,few,TRBJ2-7,TRBV7-9
CASSYLGQGPYEQYF,TGTGCCAGCAGTTACCTAGGGCAGGGACCCTACGAGCAGTACTTC,-,few,TRBJ2-7,TRBV6-2/TRBV6-3
CASSSRRGTEAFF,TGCGCCAGCAGCTCCCGTCGGGGCACTGAAGCTTTCTTT,-,once,TRBJ1-1,TRBV5-1
CASSLTRYEQYF,TGTGCCAGCAGCTTAACCCGGTACGAGCAGTACTTC,-,-,TRBJ2-7,TRBV11-3
CASSLSSGITDTQYF,TGCGCCAGCAGCTTGAGTAGCGGAATCACAGATACGCAGTATTTT,-,-,TRBJ2-3,TRBV5-1
CAWSVNGVMNTEAFF,TGTGCCTGGAGTGTGAACGGGGTTATGAACACTGAAGCTTTCTTT,-,-,TRBJ1-1,TRBV30
CASSSGDLGNTIYF,TGTGCCAGCAGTTCCGGGGACCTAGGAAACACCATATATTTT,-,few,TRBJ1-3,TRBV27
CASSPPKAGSGGYTF,TGTGCCAGCTCACCACCGAAGGCAGGGTCGGGTGGCTACACCTTC,-,-,TRBJ1-2,TRBV18
CASSRGRAGTEAFF,TGTGCCAGCAGCCGGGGACGGGCGGGCACTGAAGCTTTCTTT,-,few,TRBJ1-1,TRBV11-2
CSARWGAGNTIYF,TGCAGTGCTAGGTGGGGGGCGGGAAACACCATATATTTT,-,few,TRBJ1-3,TRBV20-1
CATSDSGQGYGCTF,TGTGCCACCAGTGATTCGGGACAGGGTTATGGCTGCACCTTC,TRBD1,-,TRBJ1-2,TRBV24-1
CASIKGAEQFF,TGTGCCAGCATCAAAGGGGCTGAGCAGTTCTTC,-,-,TRBJ2-1,TRBV6-1
CSARETGGNSPLHF,TGCAGTGCTAGAGAAACAGGCGGCAATTCACCCCTCCACTTT,-,-,TRBJ1-6,TRBV20-1
CASSPRDRGREETQYF,TGCGCCAGCAGCCCTCGGGACAGGGGGCGAGAAGAGACCCAGTACTTC,TRBD1,few,TRBJ2-5,TRBV4-1
CASSWAAGGSNEKLFF,TGTGCCAGCAGCTGGGCCGCAGGGGGAAGTAATGAAAAACTGTTTTTT,TRBD1,-,TRBJ1-4,TRBV7-9
CASTTSRASGYTF,TGTGCCAGCACCACGTCAAGGGCCTCGGGCTACACCTTC,-,-,TRBJ1-2,TRBV6-1
CAISDGTVNQPQHF,TGTGCCATCAGTGACGGGACAGTCAATCAGCCCCAGCATTTT,TRBD1,few,TRBJ1-5,TRBV10-3
CASSRIDREGQPQHF,TGTGCCAGCAGCCGTATCGACAGGGAAGGGCAGCCCCAGCATTTT,TRBD1,large,TRBJ1-5,TRBV5-5
CASSWRLGGRLETQYF,TGTGCCAGCAGCTGGAGGCTAGGTGGCAGGCTAGAGACCCAGTACTTC,-,-,TRBJ2-5,TRBV7-8
CASSPGGYGGYEQYF,TGTGCCAGCAGTCCAGGGGGGTATGGAGGTTACGAGCAGTACTTC,-,-,TRBJ2-7,TRBV6-2/TRBV6-3
CASRPGTPTSGANVLTF,TGTGCCAGCAGACCCGGGACCCCCACCTCTGGGGCCAACGTCCTGACTTTC,-,-,TRBJ2-6,TRBV6-2/TRBV6-3
CASSPRGPGPQYF,TGTGCCAGCAGCCCCAGGGGACCTGGGCCCCAGTACTTC,-,few,TRBJ2-5,TRBV7-2
CAISLEGNNSPLHF,TGTGCCATCAGTTTAGAGGGTAATAATTCACCCCTCCACTTT,-,-,TRBJ1-6,TRBV10-3
CSATRGNTEAFF,TGCAGTGCCACCAGGGGAAACACTGAAGCTTTCTTT,-,few,TRBJ1-1,TRBV20-1